The sample holds one count of the clone carrying this TCR beta chain. Its target is not known. These data belong to a study of T cell responses to AZD1222 COVID-19 vaccine. Study-wide findings and caveats: Clonal diversity may have been underestimated in mostly white British donors. Nearly half of spike-specific TCRs reportedly target unmutated variant regions. Repertoires in all cases were sampled only once the peak T cell response had passed. Seropositivity was recorded at baseline in only a handful of AZD1222 recipients.

V dropped 6 bases and J dropped 2 bases, with 16 bases sitting between them. The CDR3 extends over 15 amino acids. CDR1 and CDR2 (germline): ENHRY, SYGVKD. Clones were sequenced by immunoSEQ multiplex PCR, and TCRdb holds only the in-frame ones, with some missing. The table lists about 120,000 clones, around 92% of them singletons. V gene TRBV10-3 combines with J gene TRBJ2-5, with D perhaps being TRBD1 or TRBD2 (6 bases each). The sequencing used peripheral blood, collected 28 days after the second AZD1222 dose. This receptor was taken from an adult who received the AZD1222 COVID-19 vaccine. This CDR3 is CAISGGGPVQETQYF. The CDR3 coding sequence is TGTGCCATCAGCGGGGGCGGGCCGGTTCAAGAGACCCAGTACTTC.